This T cell receptor (beta chain) stems from a study of OX40 agonist ivuxolimab in advanced cancers. Study observations and caveats: Also showing low normalized T-cell clonal expansion were some of the nonresponders.

CDR1 is SNHLY, CDR2 FYNNEI, per germline. CDR3 length: 14 residues. The junction had 10 bases not matched to a gene; V was cut back by 9 bases and J by 4 bases. In this sample, this clone turned up once. The antigen is unknown. Sequencing used immunoSEQ multiplex PCR; TCRdb keeps in-frame clones, though not all of them. The sample has 15,000 to 20,000 clones, 70% to 90% seen once. The material was CD4+ or CD8+ T cells sorted from blood, obtained in a trial of the OX40 agonist ivuxolimab. The chain employs TRBV2 and TRBJ2-7; 9 bases are a match to TRBD1. This clonotype originated in an adult with an advanced solid tumor such as melanoma, head and neck, liver or kidney cancer. DNA for the CDR3: TGTGCCAGTAAGATCGGACAGGGGTCGTACGAGCAGTACTTC. It specifies CASKIGQGSYEQYF.